These 12 T cell receptor beta chains originate from one sample sequenced in a study of shared clonotypes between healthy human individuals. Sequencing used immunoSEQ multiplex PCR; TCRdb keeps in-frame clones, though not all of them. The sample shows roughly 2 million clones, 90% to 95% of them seen only once. The source material was naive CD4+ T cells sorted from blood. As to subset: CD45RA+ positively selected. The receptor set was obtained from a man younger than 30 in good health.

The chain links TRBV4-1 to TRBJ2-3, with 9 positions matching TRBD2. Per the germline V gene, CDR1 is MGHRA and CDR2 is YSYEKL. V lost 3 bases to trimming and J lost 0 bases; unmatched junction nucleotides: 7. The CDR3 length is 17 residues. As DNA, the CDR3 is TGCGCCAGCAGCCAGAGCGGGGGGTTAACTAGCACAGATACGCAGTATTTT. Amino acids: CASSQSGGLTSTDTQYF.

CDR3 coding DNA: TGTGCCAGCAGTTTCGTCCTAGCGGGGGCTAATCAAGAGACCCAGTACTTC. It yields the protein CASSFVLAGANQETQYF. This chain joins TRBV5-6 and TRBJ2-5; 10 nucleotides line up with TRBD2. Germline trimming cut 5 bases from V and 2 bases from J; bases unmatched to any gene: 12. This CDR3 has 17 residues. Germline CDR1 is SGHDT and CDR2 is YYEEEE.

The V call is TRBV10-3, the J call TRBJ1-2, with D possibly TRBD1 on 5 matching bases. Germline V gene lookup returns CDR1 ENHRY and CDR2 SYGVKD. V dropped 4 bases and J dropped 0 bases, with 12 bases sitting between them. The CDR3 runs to 15 residues. The CDR3 DNA follows: TGTGCCATCAGTGTCCAACAGGTCACTAACTATGGCTACACCTTC. Its protein is CAISVQQVTNYGYTF.

The chain combines TRBV7-9 with TRBJ1-5; 9 bases fit TRBD1. Germline loops: CDR1 SEHNR, CDR2 FQNEAQ (reference sequence). Trimming took 1 base from V and 4 from J; bases not matched to a gene: 5. This CDR3 has 16 residues. In DNA, the CDR3 is TGTGCCAGCAGCTTAGGAAAGGACAGGGGAAATCAGCCCCAGCATTTT. As protein: CASSLGKDRGNQPQHF.

The V and J genes are TRBV5-1 and TRBJ2-5; no definite D call. Trimming took off 4 bases at V and 1 base at J, with 11 bases between the two ends. In germline, CDR1 is SGHRS, CDR2 YFSETQ. CDR3 length equals 14 residues. The CDR3, as DNA: TGCGCCAGCAGCAAGACGACGGCCCAAGAGACCCAGTACTTC. This sequence encodes CASSKTTAQETQYF.

V and J are TRBV2 and TRBJ1-5, with D possibly matching TRBD1 (6 bases). Trimming removed 5 bases at V and 4 bases at J, with 12 bases between. CDR1 is SNHLY and CDR2 is FYNNEI in the germline V gene. This CDR3 contains 14 residues. The CDR3 nucleotides are TGTGCCAGCAGTAAAGACAGGAATAATCAGCCCCAGCATTTT. Its protein is CASSKDRNNQPQHF.

The rearrangement joins TRBV30 to TRBJ2-3; TRBD2 might be the D (6 bases). Trimming shortened V by 0 bases and J by 1 base, and 14 bases separated the two germline ends. CDR3 length: 16 amino acids. Germline V gene data show CDR1 as GTSNPN and CDR2 as SVGIG (reference sequence). CDR3 sequence reads: CAWSVGREYRTDTQYF. CDR3 DNA: TGTGCCTGGAGTGTAGGGCGGGAATATCGCACAGATACGCAGTATTTT.

The V call is TRBV19, the J call TRBJ2-3; D might be TRBD1 (5 bases). Trimming removed 6 bases at V and 9 bases at J, with 10 bases between. The CDR3 spans 11 residues. The germline V gene encodes CDR1 LNHDA and CDR2 SQIVND (reference sequence). The CDR3 DNA follows: TGTGCCAGTAGGGCAGGGAACACGCAGTATTTT. Its protein product is CASRAGNTQYF. Using reference TRBV19 and TRBJ2-3 for the parts outside the CDR3, the full variable domain is DGGITQSPKYLFRKEGQNVTLSCEQNLNHDAMYWYRQDPGQGLRLIYYSQIVNDFQKGDIAEGYSVSREKKESFPLTVTSAQKNPTAFYLCASRAGNTQYFGPGTRLTVL.

The J gene is TRBJ2-1, the V gene TRBV9; TRBD2 matches 12 bases. The CDR3 runs 17 residues. Germline-derived CDR1 and CDR2 are SGDLS and YYNGEE. J lost 6 bases, V lost 7 bases, and 14 bases had no gene match. CDR3 bases: TGTGCCAGCGGGAGAGGACTAGCGGGACCCGGGGGCAATGAGCAGTTCTTC. This sequence encodes CASGRGLAGPGGNEQFF.

For the CDR3, the DNA is TGCGCCGGGGGGACTAGCGGAGCTTACGAGCAGTACTTC. This gives the protein CAGGTSGAYEQYF. V gene TRBV10-1 combines with J gene TRBJ2-7; 11 positions match TRBD2. CDR1 WNHNN and CDR2 SYGVQD come from the germline V gene (reference sequence). CDR3 length: 13 amino acids. V was clipped by 11 bases and J by 4 bases; unmatched bases: 7.

This clone was observed a single time. The gene calls are TRBV11-2 and TRBJ2-3; 7 bases agree with TRBD2. Germline trimming cut 5 bases from V and 0 bases from J; bases unmatched to any gene: 11. This CDR3 contains 17 residues. CDR1 is SGHAT and CDR2 is FQNNGV in the germline V gene. The CDR3 sequence is CASSHRGGGASTDTQYF. CDR3 DNA sequence: TGTGCCAGCAGCCACCGTGGGGGGGGTGCTAGCACAGATACGCAGTATTTT.

The genes are TRBV7-2 and TRBJ2-7; D is perhaps TRBD1 or TRBD2 (5 bases each). CDR3 length: 14 amino acids. The ends were cut back, 0 bases at V and 3 bases at J, with 9 bases in the middle. The germline V gene encodes CDR1 SGHTA and CDR2 FQGNSA. In DNA form, the CDR3 reads TGTGCCAGCAGCTTAGCGGGGACCCACTACGAGCAGTACTTC. Translating it yields CASSLAGTHYEQYF.